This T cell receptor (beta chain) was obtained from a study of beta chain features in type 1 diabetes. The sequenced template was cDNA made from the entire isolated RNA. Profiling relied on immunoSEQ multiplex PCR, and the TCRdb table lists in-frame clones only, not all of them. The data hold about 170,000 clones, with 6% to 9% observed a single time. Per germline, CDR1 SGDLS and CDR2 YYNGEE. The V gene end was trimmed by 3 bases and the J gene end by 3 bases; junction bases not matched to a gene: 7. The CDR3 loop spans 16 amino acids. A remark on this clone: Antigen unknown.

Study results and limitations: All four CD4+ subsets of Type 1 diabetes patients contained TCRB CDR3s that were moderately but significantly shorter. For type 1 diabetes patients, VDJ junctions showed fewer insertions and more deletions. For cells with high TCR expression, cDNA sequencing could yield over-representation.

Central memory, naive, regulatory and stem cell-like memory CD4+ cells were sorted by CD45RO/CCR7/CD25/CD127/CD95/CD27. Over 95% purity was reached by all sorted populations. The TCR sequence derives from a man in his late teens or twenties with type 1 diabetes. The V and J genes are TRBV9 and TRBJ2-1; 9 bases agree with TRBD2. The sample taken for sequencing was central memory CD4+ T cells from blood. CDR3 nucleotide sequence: TGTGCCAGCAGCGAGCTAGCGGGACTGATCTACAATGAGCAGTTCTTC. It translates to CASSELAGLIYNEQFF.